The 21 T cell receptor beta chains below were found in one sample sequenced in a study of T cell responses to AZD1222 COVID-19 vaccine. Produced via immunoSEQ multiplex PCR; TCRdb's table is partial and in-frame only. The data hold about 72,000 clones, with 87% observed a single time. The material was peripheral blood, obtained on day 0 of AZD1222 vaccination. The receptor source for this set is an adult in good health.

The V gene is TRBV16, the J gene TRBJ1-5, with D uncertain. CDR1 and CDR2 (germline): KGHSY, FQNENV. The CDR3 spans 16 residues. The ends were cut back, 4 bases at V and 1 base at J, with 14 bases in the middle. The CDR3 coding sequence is TGTGCCAGCAGCCTCTTCGTCGTGGCCAGCAATCAGCCCCAGCATTTT. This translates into CASSLFVVASNQPQHF. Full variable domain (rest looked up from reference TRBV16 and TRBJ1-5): GEEVAQTPKHLVRGEGQKAKLYCAPIKGHSYVFWYQQVLKNEFKFLISFQNENVFDETGMPKERFSAKCLPNSPCSLEIQATKLEDSAVYFCASSLFVVASNQPQHFGDGTRLSIL.

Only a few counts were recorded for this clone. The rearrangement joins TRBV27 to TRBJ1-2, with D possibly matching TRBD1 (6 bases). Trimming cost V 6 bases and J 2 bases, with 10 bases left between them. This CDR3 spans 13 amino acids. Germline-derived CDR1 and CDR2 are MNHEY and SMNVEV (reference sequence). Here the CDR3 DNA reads TGTGCCAGCAGGGATACAGGGAACTATGGCTACACCTTC. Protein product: CASRDTGNYGYTF.

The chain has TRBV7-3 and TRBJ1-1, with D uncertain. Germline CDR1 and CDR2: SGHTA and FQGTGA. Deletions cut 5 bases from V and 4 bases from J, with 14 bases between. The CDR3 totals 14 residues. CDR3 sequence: CASSPVGGRTEAFF. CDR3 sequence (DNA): TGTGCCAGCAGCCCGGTTGGCGGTCGCACTGAAGCTTTCTTT.

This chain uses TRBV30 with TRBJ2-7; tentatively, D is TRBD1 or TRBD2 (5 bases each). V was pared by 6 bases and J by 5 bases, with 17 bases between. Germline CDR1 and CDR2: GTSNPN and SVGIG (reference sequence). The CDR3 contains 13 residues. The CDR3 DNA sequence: TGTGCCTGCCTCGGGAACAGGCCCAACGAGCAGTACTTC. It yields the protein CACLGNRPNEQYF.

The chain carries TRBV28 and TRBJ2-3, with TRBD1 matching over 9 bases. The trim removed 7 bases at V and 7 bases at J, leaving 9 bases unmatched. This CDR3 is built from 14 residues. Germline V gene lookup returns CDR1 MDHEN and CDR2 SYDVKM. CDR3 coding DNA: TGTGCCAGCAAACCGGGACAGGGACGATATACGCAGTATTTT. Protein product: CASKPGQGRYTQYF.

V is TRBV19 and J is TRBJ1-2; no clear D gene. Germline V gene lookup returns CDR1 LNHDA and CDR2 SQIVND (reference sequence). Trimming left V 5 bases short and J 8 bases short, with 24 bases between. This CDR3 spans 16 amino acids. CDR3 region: CASSEPGRYKGWGYTF. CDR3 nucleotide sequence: TGTGCCAGTAGTGAACCCGGACGTTACAAGGGTTGGGGCTACACCTTC.

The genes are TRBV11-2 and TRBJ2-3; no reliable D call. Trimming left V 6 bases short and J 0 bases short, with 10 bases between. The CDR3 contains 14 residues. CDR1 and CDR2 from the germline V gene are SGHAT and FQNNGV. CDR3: CASSTIPSTDTQYF. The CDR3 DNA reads TGTGCCAGCAGTACTATACCTAGCACAGATACGCAGTATTTT.

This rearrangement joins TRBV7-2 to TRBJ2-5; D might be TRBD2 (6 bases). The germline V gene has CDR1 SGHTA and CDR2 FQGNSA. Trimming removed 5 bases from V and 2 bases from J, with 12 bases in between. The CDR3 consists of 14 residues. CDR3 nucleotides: TGTGCCAGCAGCCCGGGACTGATTCAAGAGACCCAGTACTTC. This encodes CASSPGLIQETQYF.

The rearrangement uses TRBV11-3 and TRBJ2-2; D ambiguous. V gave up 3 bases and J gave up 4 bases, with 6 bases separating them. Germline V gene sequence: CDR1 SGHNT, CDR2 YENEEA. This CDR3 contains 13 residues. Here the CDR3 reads CASSFPGTGELFF. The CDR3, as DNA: TGTGCCAGCAGCTTTCCCGGCACCGGGGAGCTGTTTTTT.

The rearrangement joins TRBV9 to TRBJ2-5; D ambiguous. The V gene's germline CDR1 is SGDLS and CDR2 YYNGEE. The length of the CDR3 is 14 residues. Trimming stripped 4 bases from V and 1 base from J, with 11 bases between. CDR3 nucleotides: TGTGCCAGCAGCCCCACGGCCCTCCAAGAGACCCAGTACTTC. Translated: CASSPTALQETQYF.

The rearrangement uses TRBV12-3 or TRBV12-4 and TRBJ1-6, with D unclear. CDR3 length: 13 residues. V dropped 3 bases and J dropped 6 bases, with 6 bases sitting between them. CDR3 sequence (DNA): TGTGCCAGCAGTTTTTCCGGTAATTCACCCCTCCACTTT. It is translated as CASSFSGNSPLHF.

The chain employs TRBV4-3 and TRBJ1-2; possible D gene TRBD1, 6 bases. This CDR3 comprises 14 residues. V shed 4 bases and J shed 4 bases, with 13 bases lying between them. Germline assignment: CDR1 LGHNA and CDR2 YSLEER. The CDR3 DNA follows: TGCGCCAGCAGCCCGAGACAGGAGACCTATGGCTACACCTTC. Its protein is CASSPRQETYGYTF.

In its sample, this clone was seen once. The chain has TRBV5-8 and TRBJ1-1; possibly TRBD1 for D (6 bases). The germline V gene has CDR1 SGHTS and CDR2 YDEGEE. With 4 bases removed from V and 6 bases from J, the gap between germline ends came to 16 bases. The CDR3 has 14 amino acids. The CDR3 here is CASSTGFALAEAFF. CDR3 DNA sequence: TGTGCCAGCAGCACAGGGTTCGCTCTCGCTGAAGCTTTCTTT.

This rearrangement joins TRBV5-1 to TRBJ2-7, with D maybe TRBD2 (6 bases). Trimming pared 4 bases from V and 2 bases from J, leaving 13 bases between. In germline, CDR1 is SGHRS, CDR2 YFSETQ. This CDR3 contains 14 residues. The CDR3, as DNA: TGCGCCAGCAGCCCTCAGGGCGGGGCCTACGAGCAGTACTTC. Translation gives CASSPQGGAYEQYF. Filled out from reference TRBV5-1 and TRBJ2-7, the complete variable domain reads KAGVTQTPRYLIKTRGQQVTLSCSPISGHRSVSWYQQTPGQGLQFLFEYFSETQRNKGNFPGRFSGRQFSNSRSEMNVSTLELGDSALYLCASSPQGGAYEQYFGPGTRLTVT.

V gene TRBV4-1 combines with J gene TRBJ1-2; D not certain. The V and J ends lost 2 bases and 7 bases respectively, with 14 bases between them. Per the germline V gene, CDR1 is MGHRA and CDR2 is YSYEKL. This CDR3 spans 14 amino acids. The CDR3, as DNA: TGCGCCAGCAGCCAACCCCCACAGACGGGTGGCTACACCTTC. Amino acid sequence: CASSQPPQTGGYTF.

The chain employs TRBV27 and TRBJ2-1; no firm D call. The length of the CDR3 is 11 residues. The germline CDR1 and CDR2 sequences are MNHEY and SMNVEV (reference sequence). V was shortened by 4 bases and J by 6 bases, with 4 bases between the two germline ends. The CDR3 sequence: CASSSGNEQFF. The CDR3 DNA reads TGTGCCAGCAGTTCCGGCAATGAGCAGTTCTTC.

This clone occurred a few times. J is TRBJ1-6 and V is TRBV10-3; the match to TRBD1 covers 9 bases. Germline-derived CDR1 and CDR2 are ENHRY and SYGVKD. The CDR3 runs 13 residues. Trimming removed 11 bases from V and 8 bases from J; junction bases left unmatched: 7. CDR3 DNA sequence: TGTGCCTCACATACAGGGGGCGATTCACCCCTCCACTTT. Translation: CASHTGGDSPLHF.

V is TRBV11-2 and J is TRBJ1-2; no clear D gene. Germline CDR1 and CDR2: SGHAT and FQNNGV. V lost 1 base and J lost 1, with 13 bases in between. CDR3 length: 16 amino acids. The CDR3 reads CASSLGSGGVNYGYTF. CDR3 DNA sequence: TGTGCCAGCAGCTTAGGTTCAGGAGGAGTTAACTATGGCTACACCTTC.

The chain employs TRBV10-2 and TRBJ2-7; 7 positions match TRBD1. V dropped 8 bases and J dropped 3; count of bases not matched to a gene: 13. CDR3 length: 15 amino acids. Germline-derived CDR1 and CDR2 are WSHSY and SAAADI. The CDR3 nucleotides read TGCGCCAGCCAACCCGACAGGGTTCGTCACTACGAGCAGTACTTC. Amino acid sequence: CASQPDRVRHYEQYF.

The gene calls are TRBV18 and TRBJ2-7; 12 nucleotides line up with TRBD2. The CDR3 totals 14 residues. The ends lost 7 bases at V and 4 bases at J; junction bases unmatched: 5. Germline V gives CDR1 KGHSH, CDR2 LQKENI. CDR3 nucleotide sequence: TGTGCCAGCTTACCGACTAGCGGGGGTTACGAGCAGTACTTC. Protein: CASLPTSGGYEQYF.

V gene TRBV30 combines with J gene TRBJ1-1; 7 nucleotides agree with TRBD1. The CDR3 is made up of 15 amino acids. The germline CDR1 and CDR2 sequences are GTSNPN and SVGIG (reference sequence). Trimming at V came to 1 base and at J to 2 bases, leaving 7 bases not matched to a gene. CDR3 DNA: TGTGCCTGGAGTGCTTGGACAGGACTTAACACTGAAGCTTTCTTT. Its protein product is CAWSAWTGLNTEAFF.